What follows is one T cell receptor (beta chain) and its context. Its target is unknown. The sample is drawn from a study of OX40 agonist ivuxolimab in advanced cancers. Study context: Patients' therapy was ivuxolimab, an antibody that acts as an agonist of OX40 (CD134).

Per the germline V gene, CDR1 is PRHDT and CDR2 is FYEKMQ (reference sequence). The CDR3 extends over 16 amino acids. The ends were cut back, 3 bases at V and 8 bases at J, with 20 bases in the middle. The data were produced by immunoSEQ multiplex PCR, yet TCRdb's version contains in-frame clones alone and is incomplete. The sample carries about 62,000 clones, approximately 92% recorded once. Notes on the study in general: CD8+ T cells averaged more expanded clones than CD4+. What antigens the expanded peripheral T cells recognized was never established.

The source was CD4+ or CD8+ T cells sorted from blood, collected in a trial of the OX40 agonist ivuxolimab. The clonotype originates from an adult with an advanced solid tumor such as melanoma, head and neck, liver or kidney cancer. The V call is TRBV13, the J call TRBJ2-1, with D perhaps matching TRBD1 or TRBD2 (7 bases each). The CDR3 DNA reads TGTGCCAGCAGCTTGCTTCAGGGGGGGACAATAGATGAGCAGTTCTTC. Protein: CASSLLQGGTIDEQFF.